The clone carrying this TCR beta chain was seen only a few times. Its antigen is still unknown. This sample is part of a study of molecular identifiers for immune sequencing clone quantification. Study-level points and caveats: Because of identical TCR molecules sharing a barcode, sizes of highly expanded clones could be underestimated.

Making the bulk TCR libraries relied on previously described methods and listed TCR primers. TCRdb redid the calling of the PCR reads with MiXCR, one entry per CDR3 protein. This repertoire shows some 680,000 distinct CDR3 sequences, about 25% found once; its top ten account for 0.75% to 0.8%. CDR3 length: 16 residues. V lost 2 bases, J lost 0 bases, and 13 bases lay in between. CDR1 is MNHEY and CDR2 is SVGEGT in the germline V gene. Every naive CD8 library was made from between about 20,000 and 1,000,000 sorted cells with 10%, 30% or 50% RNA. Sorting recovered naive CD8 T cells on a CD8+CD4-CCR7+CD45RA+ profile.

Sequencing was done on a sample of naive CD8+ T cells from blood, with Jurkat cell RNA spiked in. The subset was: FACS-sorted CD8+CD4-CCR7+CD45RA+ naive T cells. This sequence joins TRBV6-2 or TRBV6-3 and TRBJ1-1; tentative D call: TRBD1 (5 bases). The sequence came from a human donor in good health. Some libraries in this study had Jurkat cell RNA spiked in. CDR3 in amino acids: CASSYNPGTLNTEAFF. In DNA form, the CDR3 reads TGTGCCAGCAGTTACAACCCGGGGACCTTGAACACTGAAGCTTTCTTT.